The T cell receptor beta chain under discussion was sequenced for a study of regulatory T cells in long-lasting Graves disease. Study as a whole: Graves' cases, newly diagnosed, had used antithyroid drugs under 3 months.

The CDR3 extends over 16 amino acids. CDR1 MNHNS and CDR2 SASEGT come from the germline V gene. With V trimmed by 3 bases and J by 2 bases, 3 bases remained unmatched. This clonotype was recorded at least ten times. The time point is: newly diagnosed GD, antithyroid drugs for less than 3 months. PBMC RNA served as the TCR library source. Graves' disease diagnosis relied on American Thyroid Association guidelines. Researchers made TCR beta libraries by using iRepertoire HTBI primers and running Arm-PCR on CDR3 regions. TCRdb used MiXCR to reprocess the multiplex PCR reads, holding one entry per CDR3 protein. There are roughly 220,000 distinct CDR3 sequences in the sample; about 18% occur only once, and approximately 20% lies in the top ten.

The source is a female donor with Graves disease. The material was peripheral blood mononuclear cells (PBMCs), obtained at new diagnosis, from a patient treated with antithyroid drugs. This chain uses TRBV6-1 with TRBJ2-3; 12 nucleotides match TRBD2. Here the CDR3 reads CASSDGLAGHTDTQYF. The CDR3 bases are TGTGCCAGCAGTGACGGACTAGCGGGACACACAGATACGCAGTATTTT.